These 9 T cell receptor beta chains originate from one sample sequenced in a study of blood T cells in healthy people across ages. PCR was performed a second time for roughly 6 to 12 cycles using a sample-barcoded 5' primer and a J-beta primer mix. TCRdb re-called the 5' RACE reads through MiXCR, storing one row per CDR3 protein. The table includes some 700,000 distinct CDR3 sequences, about 20% detected once. Material for sequencing was blood. The source is a man in his 70s in good health.

CDR3 in DNA: TGTGCCAGCAGTTCCGGACAGGGGCCCAAAAGAAACACCTTC. It codes for CASSSGQGPKRNTF. This sequence joins TRBV12-3 or TRBV12-4 and TRBJ1-2, with TRBD1 matching over 9 bases. J was trimmed by 12 bases and V by 4 bases; bases with no gene match: 12. There are 14 residues in the CDR3.

The gene calls are TRBV29-1 and TRBJ2-5, with D perhaps TRBD1 or TRBD2 (5 bases each). The end of the DNA fits TRBJ2-7 better, so the J call may be wrong. This CDR3 is built from 11 residues. Germline V gives CDR1 SQVTM, CDR2 ANQGSEA. The CDR3 DNA follows: TGCAGCGTTGAAAGAGGGGCCGAGCAGTACTTC. Protein sequence: CSVERGAEQYF.

This clonotype turned up a few times. The V call is TRBV11-1, the J call TRBJ2-5; 9 nucleotides line up with TRBD1. The DNA end lines up better with TRBJ2-1; the J call may be wrong. Germline CDR1 and CDR2: SGHAT and FQDESV (reference sequence). There are 17 residues in the CDR3. CDR3 sequence: CASSLNLPGQGMNEQFF. The DNA of the CDR3 is TGTGCCAGCAGCCTAAACCTACCGGGACAGGGCATGAATGAGCAGTTCTTC.

This clonotype was seen a handful of times. This chain links TRBV5-1 with TRBJ2-1; tentative D call: TRBD2 (6 bases). Germline assignment: CDR1 SGHRS and CDR2 YFSETQ. This CDR3 comprises 15 residues. Trimming stripped 2 bases from V and 2 bases from J, with 11 bases between. The CDR3, as DNA: TGCGCCAGCAGCTTCCAGGCGGGGACCTACAATGAGCAGTTCTTC. Encoded protein: CASSFQAGTYNEQFF.

The rearrangement links TRBV7-2 to TRBJ1-3; 7 bases match TRBD1. Germline V gives CDR1 SGHTA, CDR2 FQGNSA. The CDR3 contains 13 residues. V was pared by 5 bases and J by 4 bases, with 2 bases of the junction left unmatched. CDR3 DNA sequence: TGTGCCAGCAGCAGACAGGGAGGAAACACCATATATTTT. Translating gives CASSRQGGNTIYF.

This clonotype was detected ten times or more. The chain links TRBV4-1 to TRBJ2-1; 9 bases match TRBD2. Germline CDR1 reads MGHRA; CDR2 reads YSYEKL. V gave up 4 bases and J gave up 10 bases; unmatched junction bases: 11. CDR3 length: 15 residues. Here the CDR3 reads CASSRSLERGAEQFF. As DNA, the CDR3 is TGCGCCAGCAGCCGTAGTCTTGAGCGGGGGGCAGAGCAGTTCTTC.

The table lists this clonotype with a few counts. This chain joins TRBV27 and TRBJ1-5; D perhaps matches TRBD1 (5 bases). V lost 3 bases and J lost 5, with 14 bases in between. There are 15 residues in the CDR3. Per germline, CDR1 MNHEY and CDR2 SMNVEV (reference sequence). The CDR3 DNA sequence: TGTGCCAGCAGTTTCCTCGACAGAGCCTATCAGCCCCAGCATTTT. Encoded protein: CASSFLDRAYQPQHF.

The chain recombines TRBV5-1 with TRBJ1-1; weak D call: TRBD1 (5 bases). This CDR3 spans 15 amino acids. Deletions cut 4 bases from V and 5 bases from J, with 18 bases between. In germline, CDR1 is SGHRS, CDR2 YFSETQ. The CDR3 is CASSQDPRRGTEAFF. Here the CDR3 DNA reads TGCGCCAGCAGCCAGGACCCTCGGCGGGGGACTGAAGCTTTCTTT.

This chain links TRBV2 with TRBJ2-3, with D unclear. There are 15 residues in the CDR3. The germline V gene encodes CDR1 SNHLY and CDR2 FYNNEI. Trimming pared 6 bases from V and 0 bases from J, leaving 13 bases between. The CDR3 loop reads CASSGEALSTDTQYF. Here the CDR3 DNA reads TGTGCCAGCAGCGGCGAGGCCCTAAGCACAGATACGCAGTATTTT. Full variable domain (rest looked up from reference TRBV2 and TRBJ2-3): EPEVTQTPSHQVTQMGQEVILRCVPISNHLYFYWYRQILGQKVEFLVSFYNNEISEKSEIFDDQFSVERPDGSNFTLKIRSTKLEDSAMYFCASSGEALSTDTQYFGPGTRLTVL.